Sequencing of this T cell receptor (beta chain) was carried out in a study of blood T cell repertoires in COVID-19. Study at large: Collection of acute and convalescent COVID-19 samples took place in the United States, Italy and Spain. T cells, B-cell-depleted T cells, or PBMCs provided the cDNA or gDNA that served as material.

The authors' processing: Estimation of nucleated cell counts relied on the amplification of reference gene primers. The table came from immunoSEQ multiplex PCR; TCRdb's copy has only in-frame clones and leaves some out. V and J calls and clone size are given by that table; D and trimming were obtained from the DNA. Here the sample spans about 250,000 clones, approximately 90% being singletons. V was shortened by 3 bases and J by 4 bases, with 9 bases between the two germline ends. CDR1 SQVTM and CDR2 ANQGSEA come from the germline V gene. The CDR3 totals 12 residues. The TCR was taken from a man aged 18 to 30 with active or convalescent COVID-19. The sequenced sample consisted of peripheral blood. This sequence joins TRBV29-1 and TRBJ1-2, with D possibly matching TRBD1 (6 bases). As DNA, the CDR3 is TGCAGCGTTGAGGACAGATTCTATGGCTACACCTTC. Translating gives CSVEDRFYGYTF.